This T cell receptor beta chain comes out of a study of OX40 agonist ivuxolimab in advanced cancers. Study context: The study treated patients with ivuxolimab, an agonistic anti-OX40 (CD134) antibody. Partial responses were achieved by three patients, one with hepatocellular carcinoma and two with cutaneous melanoma.

The protocol was immunoSEQ multiplex PCR, while the TCRdb copy is restricted to in-frame clones and leaves out a portion. This table has approximately 69,000 clones, approximately 81% appearing once. This clone was detected only once. Its specificity is unknown. The V gene's germline CDR1 is SGHTA and CDR2 FQGTGA. The ends lost 3 bases at V and 5 bases at J; junction bases unmatched: 22. This CDR3 is 21 amino acids long. Broader study findings: Antigens targeted by the expanded peripheral T cells were not determined.

Sequences were derived from CD4+ or CD8+ T cells sorted from blood, sampled in a trial of the OX40 agonist ivuxolimab. V is TRBV7-3 and J is TRBJ2-2, with 9 bases matching TRBD2. The receptor's source is an adult with an advanced solid tumor such as melanoma, head and neck, liver or kidney cancer. The CDR3: CASSLFFIGGSGRMGTGELFF. Written as DNA, the CDR3 is TGTGCCAGCAGCTTGTTTTTCATTGGCGGTAGCGGGAGAATGGGGACCGGGGAGCTGTTTTTT.